This T cell receptor (beta chain) was recovered during a study of technical replicates of blood from four donors. Germline CDR1 is MGHRA and CDR2 is YSYEKL. The J segment lost 5 bases and the V segment lost 1 base, leaving 1 base of the junction unmatched. The CDR3 runs 15 residues. Clones were read by immunoSEQ multiplex PCR, and TCRdb kept only the in-frame ones, dropping some. The data hold tens of thousands of clones, with about 91% observed a single time. This TCR was sampled from a human donor in good health. Some clones in this sample may be carry-over from other donors' samples. This chain links TRBV4-1 with TRBJ2-5; TRBD2 matches 13 bases. The sequencing input was PBMCs. CDR3: CASSQAGLAGETQYF. CDR3 bases: TGCGCCAGCAGCCAAGCGGGACTAGCGGGGGAGACCCAGTACTTC.